This T cell receptor beta chain was identified in a study of T cells in Graves' hyperthyroidism and ophthalmopathy. Study observations and caveats: Most thyroid clonotypes that were expanded above 0.001 also turned up in blood.

Reasons for excluding patients were uncontrolled infection, other autoimmune disease, pregnancy or lactation. Isolation of PBMCs was performed on around 9.3 ml fresh peripheral blood. Amplification of TCR beta CDR3 regions used RNA as the template. In the first-round RT-PCR of the TCR CDR3, the HTBI primer set was used. Using its own MiXCR run on the multiplex PCR reads, TCRdb lists one record per CDR3 protein. The table has a few hundred thousand distinct CDR3 sequences, more than 15% seen once; the top ten hold approximately 7.4%. Unmatched junction bases numbered 14, after V lost 1 base and J lost 3 bases. Germline CDR1 MNHEY, CDR2 SMNVEV (reference sequence). This CDR3 comprises 19 residues. A remark on this clonotype: The antigen is unknown. A read error may explain this, as a much larger clone is one base away.

Sequencing was performed on blood. The V gene is TRBV27, the J gene TRBJ2-1, with 8 bases matching TRBD1. The source of this sequence is a young woman with Graves' hyperthyroidism. CDR3 loop: CASSLFVGQGGSFYNEQFF. The CDR3 bases are TGTGCCAGCAGTTTATTCGTTGGACAGGGCGGTAGCTTCTACAATGAGCAGTTCTTC.